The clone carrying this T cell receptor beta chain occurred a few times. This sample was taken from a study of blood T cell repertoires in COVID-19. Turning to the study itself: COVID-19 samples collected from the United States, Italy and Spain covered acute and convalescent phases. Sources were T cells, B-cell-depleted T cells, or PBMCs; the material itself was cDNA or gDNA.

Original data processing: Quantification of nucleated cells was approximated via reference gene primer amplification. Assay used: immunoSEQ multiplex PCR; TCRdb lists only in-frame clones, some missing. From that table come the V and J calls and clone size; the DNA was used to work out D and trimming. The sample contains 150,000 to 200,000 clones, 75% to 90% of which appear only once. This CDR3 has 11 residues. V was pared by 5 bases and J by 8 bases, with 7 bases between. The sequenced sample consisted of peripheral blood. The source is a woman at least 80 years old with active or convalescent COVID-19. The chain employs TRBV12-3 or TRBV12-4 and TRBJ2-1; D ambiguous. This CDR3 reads CASSPSYEQFF. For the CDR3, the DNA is TGTGCCAGCAGTCCTTCTTATGAGCAGTTCTTC.